The T cell receptor beta chain described here comes from a study of T cell responses to AZD1222 COVID-19 vaccine. The method was immunoSEQ multiplex PCR; TCRdb's version includes in-frame clones alone and lacks a portion of them. Here the sample spans about 120,000 clones, about nine tenths being singletons. Of note for this clone: Its antigen remains unknown.

Study-wide findings and caveats: Unmutated variant regions are reportedly the target of nearly half of TCRs that are spike-specific. Every sample of the repertoires postdated the peak T cell response. Females made up more of the donors, who were largely white British, and clonal diversity may have come out too low. It was only a handful of AZD1222 recipients who were seropositive at baseline.

Germline V CDR1 and CDR2: KGHDR, SFDVKD. With V trimmed by 3 bases and J by 2 bases, 9 bases remained unmatched. The CDR3 contains 17 residues. This sample comprised peripheral blood, obtained on day 0 of AZD1222 vaccination. The receptor comes from an adult in good health. The rearrangement joins TRBV24-1 to TRBJ1-2, with 9 bases lining up with TRBD1. The CDR3 bases are TGTGCCACCAGTGATCCCGCCTCCGGGACAGGGAACTATGGCTACACCTTC. This sequence encodes CATSDPASGTGNYGYTF.